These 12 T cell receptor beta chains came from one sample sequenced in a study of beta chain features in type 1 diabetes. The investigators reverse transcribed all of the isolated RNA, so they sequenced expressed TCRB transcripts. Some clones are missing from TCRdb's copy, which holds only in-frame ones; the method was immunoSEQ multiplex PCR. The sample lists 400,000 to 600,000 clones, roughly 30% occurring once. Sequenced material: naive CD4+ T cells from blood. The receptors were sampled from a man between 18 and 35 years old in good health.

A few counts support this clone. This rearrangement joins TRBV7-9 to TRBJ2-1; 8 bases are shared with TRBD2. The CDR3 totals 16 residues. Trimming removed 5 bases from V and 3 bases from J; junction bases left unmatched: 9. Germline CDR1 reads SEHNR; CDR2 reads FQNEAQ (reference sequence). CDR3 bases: TGTGCCAGCAGCCCCTCCGGGACTAGATTCTACAATGAGCAGTTCTTC. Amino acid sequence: CASSPSGTRFYNEQFF.

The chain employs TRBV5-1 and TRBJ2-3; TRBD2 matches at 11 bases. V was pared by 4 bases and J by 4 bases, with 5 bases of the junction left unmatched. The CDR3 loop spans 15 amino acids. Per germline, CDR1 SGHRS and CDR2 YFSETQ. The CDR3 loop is CASSLIAGGPDTQYF. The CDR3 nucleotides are TGCGCCAGCAGCCTTATAGCGGGAGGGCCAGATACGCAGTATTTT.

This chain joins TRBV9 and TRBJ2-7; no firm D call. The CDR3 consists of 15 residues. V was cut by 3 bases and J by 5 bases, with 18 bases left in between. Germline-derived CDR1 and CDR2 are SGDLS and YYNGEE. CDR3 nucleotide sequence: TGTGCCAGCAGCGGGAGAGGCAGGCCACAGAACGAGCAGTACTTC. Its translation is CASSGRGRPQNEQYF.

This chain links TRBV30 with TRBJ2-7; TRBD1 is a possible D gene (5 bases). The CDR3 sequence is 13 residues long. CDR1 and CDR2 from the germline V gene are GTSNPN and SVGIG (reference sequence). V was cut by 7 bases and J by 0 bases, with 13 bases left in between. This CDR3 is CASSTDRSYEQYF. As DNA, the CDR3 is TGTGCCTCGTCGACAGACCGCTCCTACGAGCAGTACTTC.

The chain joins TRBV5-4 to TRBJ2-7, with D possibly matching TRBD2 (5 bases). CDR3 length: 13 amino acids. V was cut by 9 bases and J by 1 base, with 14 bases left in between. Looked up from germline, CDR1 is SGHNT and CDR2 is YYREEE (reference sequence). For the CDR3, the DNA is TGTGCCACCCGTAGGAGCGGATCCTACGAGCAGTACTTC. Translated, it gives CATRRSGSYEQYF.

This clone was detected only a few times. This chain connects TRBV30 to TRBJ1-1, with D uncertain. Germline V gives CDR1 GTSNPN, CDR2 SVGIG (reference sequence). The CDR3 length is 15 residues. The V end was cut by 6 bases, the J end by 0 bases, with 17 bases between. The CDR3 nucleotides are TGTGCCTGTCAAGCCCTGGCGGAGATGAACACTGAAGCTTTCTTT. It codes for CACQALAEMNTEAFF.

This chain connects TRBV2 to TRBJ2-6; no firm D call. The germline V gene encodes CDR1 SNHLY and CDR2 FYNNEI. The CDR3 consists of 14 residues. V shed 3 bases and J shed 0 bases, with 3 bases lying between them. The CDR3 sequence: CASSENSGANVLTF. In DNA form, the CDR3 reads TGTGCCAGCAGTGAGAACTCTGGGGCCAACGTCCTGACTTTC.

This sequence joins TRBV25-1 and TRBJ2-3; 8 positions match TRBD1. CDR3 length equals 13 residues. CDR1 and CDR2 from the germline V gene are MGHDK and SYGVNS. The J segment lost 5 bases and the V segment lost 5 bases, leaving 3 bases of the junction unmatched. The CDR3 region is CASSNTGGDTQYF. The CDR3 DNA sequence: TGTGCCAGCAGTAACACAGGGGGAGATACGCAGTATTTT.

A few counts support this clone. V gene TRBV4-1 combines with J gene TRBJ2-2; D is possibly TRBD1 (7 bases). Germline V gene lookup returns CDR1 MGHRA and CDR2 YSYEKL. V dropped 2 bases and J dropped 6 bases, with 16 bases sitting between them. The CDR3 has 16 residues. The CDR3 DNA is TGCGCCAGCAGCCAACCCAAGGAGGGGGCGGCCGGGGAGCTGTTTTTT. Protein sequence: CASSQPKEGAAGELFF.

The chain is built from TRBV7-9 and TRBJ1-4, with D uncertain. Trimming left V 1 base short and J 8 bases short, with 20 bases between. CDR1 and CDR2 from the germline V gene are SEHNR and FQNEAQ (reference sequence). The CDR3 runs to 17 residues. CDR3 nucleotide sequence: TGTGCCAGCAGCTTAGATCTCTCTCCGGGGTTGGGCGAAAAACTGTTTTTT. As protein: CASSLDLSPGLGEKLFF.

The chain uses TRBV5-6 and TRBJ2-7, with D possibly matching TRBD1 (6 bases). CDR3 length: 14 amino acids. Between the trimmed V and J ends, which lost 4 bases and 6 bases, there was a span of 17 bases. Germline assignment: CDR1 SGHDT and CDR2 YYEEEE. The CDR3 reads CASSPGQRLFEQYF. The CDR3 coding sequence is TGTGCCAGCAGCCCGGGACAACGGCTTTTCGAGCAGTACTTC.

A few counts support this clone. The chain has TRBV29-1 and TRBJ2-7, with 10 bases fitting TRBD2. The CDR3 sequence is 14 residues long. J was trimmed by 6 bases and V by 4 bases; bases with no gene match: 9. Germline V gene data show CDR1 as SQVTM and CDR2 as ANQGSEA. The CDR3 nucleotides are TGCAGCGTTGGGCGGAGCGGGAGGGCCGGCGAGCAGTACTTC. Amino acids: CSVGRSGRAGEQYF.